This T cell receptor beta chain was sequenced for a study of T cell responses to AZD1222 COVID-19 vaccine. At the level of the study: Second-dose intervals near 4 or 12 weeks were combined. Study-wide results and limits: Vaccination with two AZD1222 doses was followed by a rise in Spike-specific TCR breadth and depth. There were mostly white British donors and more females than males, and clonal diversity was possibly underestimated. The number of AZD1222 recipients seropositive at baseline was only five to seven.

Germline V CDR1 and CDR2: SGHRS, YFSETQ. This CDR3 contains 16 residues. V lost 3 bases, J lost 1 base, and 5 bases stayed unmatched. Libraries were prepared by immunoSEQ multiplex PCR; TCRdb keeps only in-frame clonotypes and omits some of them. Of around 140,000 clones listed, roughly 92% are singletons. Remarks on this clone: Its matching antigen is unknown.

The sample was peripheral blood, taken on day 0 of AZD1222 vaccination. This clonotype was sampled from an adult in good health. The chain employs TRBV5-1 and TRBJ2-7, with TRBD2 identical over 12 bases. The chain's CDR3 is CASSSRLAGASYEQYF. The CDR3 bases are TGCGCCAGCAGCTCCCGACTAGCGGGAGCGTCCTACGAGCAGTACTTC.